This TCR beta chain is drawn from a study of blood T cell repertoires in COVID-19. For the study at large: Samples representing acute and convalescent COVID-19 were sourced from the United States, Italy and Spain.

It was during active infection that Seattle patients were enrolled and then longitudinally followed. Germline assignment: CDR1 SSHAT and CDR2 FNYEAQ (reference sequence). The CDR3 extends over 15 amino acids. Using immunoSEQ multiplex PCR, the repertoire was profiled, and TCRdb retains in-frame clones only, with some absent. The table has around 220,000 clones, 82% seen once; the top ten hold under 8.5%. In regard to this clone: At one end, the junction sequence differs from germline, possibly due to a read error.

The sample consisted of peripheral blood. This chain links TRBV7-7 with TRBJ2-1; D gene ambiguous. The receptor was isolated from a woman aged 80 or over with COVID-19, enrolled during active disease. The CDR3 reads CASSSGPPAYNEQFF. In DNA, the CDR3 is TGTGCTAGCAGCTCAGGCCCCCCGGCCTACAATGAGCAGTTCTTC.